This T cell receptor (beta chain) was identified in a study of T cell responses to AZD1222 COVID-19 vaccine. Study in general: Whether given at about 4 or about 12 weeks, second doses were pooled. The study's findings and limits: The donors showed a predominance of white British ancestry and of females, with possible underestimation of clonal diversity. Among those given AZD1222, only five to seven were seropositive at baseline.

Deletions cut 6 bases from V and 7 bases from J, with 10 bases between. This CDR3 has 13 amino acids. As concerns this clone: What it recognizes is unknown.

Produced via immunoSEQ multiplex PCR; TCRdb's table is partial and in-frame only. The sample gives roughly 130,000 clones, 88% of which show up once; 7.5% to 8% is in the top ten. The receptor comes from an adult in good health. V usage is TRBV12-3 or TRBV12-4 and J usage is TRBJ1-6; D call uncertain. The sample consisted of peripheral blood, taken on day 0 of AZD1222 vaccination. DNA for the CDR3: TGTGCCAGCAGGACAATCTCGAATTCACCCCTCCACTTT. This codes for CASRTISNSPLHF.